The 31 T cell receptor beta chains reported below all come from one sample, sequenced in a study of blood T cells in healthy people across ages. The use of a sample-barcoded 5' primer and a J-beta primer mix characterized a second PCR of roughly 7 to 12 cycles. MiXCR, applied by TCRdb to the 5' RACE reads, yields one record per CDR3 protein. Here the sample spans roughly 1.5 million distinct CDR3 sequences, approximately 42% being singletons. Source material: blood. These receptors were collected from a woman between 18 and 29 years old in good health.

This clonotype has just a few counts. V is TRBV20-1 and J is TRBJ2-7, with a possible D match to TRBD2 (5 bases). Germline V gene data show CDR1 as DFQATT and CDR2 as SNEGSKA (reference sequence). The CDR3 covers 11 residues. V dropped 7 bases and J dropped 3 bases, with 10 bases sitting between them. The CDR3 reads CSVTEGYEQYF. The DNA of the CDR3 is TGCAGTGTAACAGAGGGCTACGAGCAGTACTTC.

The gene calls are TRBV20-1 and TRBJ1-4; 11 bases line up with TRBD1. Germline V CDR1 and CDR2: DFQATT, SNEGSKA (reference sequence). The CDR3 runs 14 residues. V lost 6 bases to trimming and J lost 15 bases; unmatched junction nucleotides: 15. CDR3 region: CSAQDRTGGPWVFF. The CDR3 DNA sequence: TGCAGTGCCCAAGATCGGACAGGGGGCCCCTGGGTGTTTTTT.

This chain links TRBV4-3 with TRBJ1-1, with TRBD1 matching over 9 bases. Per the germline V gene, CDR1 is LGHNA and CDR2 is YSLEER. With V trimmed by 1 base and J by 3 bases, 3 bases remained unmatched. The CDR3 is made up of 15 amino acids. This CDR3 reads CASSQVGQGYTEAFF. Written as DNA, the CDR3 is TGCGCCAGCAGCCAAGTTGGACAGGGGTACACTGAAGCTTTCTTT.

This chain connects TRBV2 to TRBJ2-7; TRBD1 might be the D (6 bases). Germline V gene lookup returns CDR1 SNHLY and CDR2 FYNNEI. The CDR3 covers 15 residues. V lost 7 bases and J lost 0, with 16 bases in between. DNA of the CDR3: TGTGCCAGCATCCCCCGACAGGTTCGCTCCTACGAGCAGTACTTC. Translated, it gives CASIPRQVRSYEQYF.

V usage is TRBV7-2 and J usage is TRBJ2-3; TRBD1 aligns across 7 bases. Germline CDR1 is SGHTA and CDR2 is FQGNSA. The CDR3 consists of 16 residues. J lost 0 bases, V lost 6 bases, and 9 bases had no gene match. The CDR3 coding sequence is TGTGCCAGCAGGCGGGCCGGGACAGCTAGCACAGATACGCAGTATTTT. The encoded protein is CASRRAGTASTDTQYF.

V gene TRBV20-1 combines with J gene TRBJ2-1, with TRBD2 matching over 10 bases. Germline V gene sequence: CDR1 DFQATT, CDR2 SNEGSKA (reference sequence). The CDR3 totals 13 residues. The junction had 5 bases not matched to a gene; V was cut back by 5 bases and J by 7 bases. CDR3 DNA: TGCAGTGCTCTAGCGGGAGCGGGAAATGAGCAGTTCTTC. Protein product: CSALAGAGNEQFF.

J is TRBJ1-1 and V is TRBV10-3, with TRBD1 as a possible D gene (5 bases). The CDR3 loop spans 12 amino acids. Germline V gives CDR1 ENHRY, CDR2 SYGVKD. The ends were cut back, 6 bases at V and 6 bases at J, with 11 bases in the middle. CDR3 region: CAIRAGSAEAFF. The DNA of the CDR3 is TGTGCCATCAGGGCAGGGAGCGCTGAAGCTTTCTTT.

This clonotype was detected only a few times. This chain links TRBV27 with TRBJ1-1; 7 bases map to TRBD1. Germline loops: CDR1 MNHEY, CDR2 SMNVEV (reference sequence). With 4 bases clipped from V and 9 bases from J, the junction kept 5 bases outside the gene matches. This CDR3 is built from 12 residues. DNA for the CDR3: TGTGCCAGCAGTTACGGGACAGAGAAAGCTTTCTTT. Its translation is CASSYGTEKAFF.

The CDR3 protein is CASSLEGSRAHSYTF. The CDR3 DNA sequence: TGTGCCAGCAGCTTAGAGGGCAGCAGGGCCCATAGCTACACCTTC. This sequence joins TRBV7-4 and TRBJ1-2; D may be TRBD1 (5 bases). From germline, CDR1 is SGHVT and CDR2 SQSDAQ. The CDR3 totals 15 residues. Trimming took 1 base from V and 9 from J, leaving 18 bases between them.

This clonotype was counted a few times. CDR3 sequence: CASSQGGLTSYEQYF. The CDR3, as DNA: TGCGCCAGCAGCCAAGGGGGGCTAACCTCCTACGAGCAGTACTTC. The rearrangement joins TRBV4-1 to TRBJ2-7; D might be TRBD1 (6 bases). This CDR3 has 15 residues. V lost 1 base, J lost 0 bases, and 10 bases lay in between. Germline loops: CDR1 MGHRA, CDR2 YSYEKL.

The chain couples TRBV20-1 to TRBJ2-1; 9 nucleotides match TRBD2. Germline lookup yields CDR1 DFQATT and CDR2 SNEGSKA (reference sequence). The junction had 5 bases not matched to a gene; V was cut back by 6 bases and J by 2 bases. CDR3 length: 14 amino acids. This chain's CDR3 is CSADLAGPYNEQFF. For the CDR3, the DNA is TGCAGTGCCGATCTAGCGGGGCCCTACAATGAGCAGTTCTTC.

The J gene is TRBJ2-3, the V gene TRBV29-1, with 7 bases fitting TRBD1. The CDR3 extends over 15 amino acids. Trimming at V came to 3 bases and at J to 0 bases, leaving 6 bases not matched to a gene. The germline gives CDR1 SQVTM, CDR2 ANQGSEA. The CDR3 protein is CSVEKGTASTDTQYF. In nucleotides, the CDR3 is TGCAGCGTTGAGAAGGGGACAGCGAGCACAGATACGCAGTATTTT.

This rearrangement joins TRBV12-3 or TRBV12-4 to TRBJ2-7; 7 bases align to TRBD2. Trimming took 2 bases from V and 2 from J; bases not matched to a gene: 6. CDR3 length: 15 residues. The CDR3 coding sequence is TGTGCCAGCAGTTTAACGGCTAGCGGTGCCTACGAGCAGTACTTC. Translation: CASSLTASGAYEQYF.

This clonotype was counted between two and nine times. V gene TRBV5-1 combines with J gene TRBJ2-1; TRBD2 aligns across 8 bases. The V gene end was trimmed by 7 bases and the J gene end by 9 bases; junction bases not matched to a gene: 9. CDR1 and CDR2 (germline): SGHRS, YFSETQ. The CDR3 has 13 amino acids. CDR3 protein: CASSYAGGIEQFF. The CDR3 nucleotides read TGCGCCAGCTCCTATGCGGGAGGAATTGAGCAGTTCTTC.

This chain joins TRBV3-1 and TRBJ2-7; 9 nucleotides line up with TRBD1. Germline V gene sequence: CDR1 LGHDT, CDR2 YNNKEL (reference sequence). The CDR3 is made up of 16 amino acids. With 3 bases clipped from V and 7 bases from J, the junction kept 13 bases outside the gene matches. In DNA form, the CDR3 reads TGTGCCAGCAGCCACCCACAGGGGGCCAGATTGAATGAGCAGTACTTC. It specifies CASSHPQGARLNEQYF.

This clonotype appeared a few times. This chain links TRBV29-1 with TRBJ2-3; perhaps TRBD2 as D (5 bases). The V end was cut by 2 bases, the J end by 3 bases, with 15 bases between. Germline CDR1 reads SQVTM; CDR2 reads ANQGSEA. The CDR3 covers 15 residues. CDR3 loop: CSVELEGWRTDTQYF. The CDR3 region has the DNA TGCAGCGTTGAACTCGAGGGATGGAGGACAGATACGCAGTATTTT.

The CDR3 DNA reads TGTGCCAGCAGCTTAGATGCTAGCGGGGGGGCCCACCTCCAAGAGACCCAGTACTTC. Translation gives CASSLDASGGAHLQETQYF. The chain carries TRBV7-2 and TRBJ2-5; 12 positions match TRBD2. After removal of 1 base from V and 1 base from J, the junction contained 10 bases not matched to a gene. CDR1 is SGHTA and CDR2 is FQGNSA in the germline V gene. There are 19 residues in the CDR3.

In this sample, this clonotype turned up many times. The chain uses TRBV6-5 and TRBJ2-3, with 7 bases matching TRBD1. The CDR3 runs to 16 residues. In germline, CDR1 is MNHEY, CDR2 SVGAGI. Trimming removed 8 bases from V and 2 bases from J; junction bases left unmatched: 13. The CDR3 nucleotides read TGTGCCAGCTCGATACAGGGGTTATGGTCCACAGATACGCAGTATTTT. Encoded protein: CASSIQGLWSTDTQYF.

Concerning this clonotype: An end of the junction does not agree with germline; a read error may underlie this. This sequence joins TRBV7-2 and TRBJ2-3, with 10 bases lining up with TRBD2. CDR3 size: 14 residues. Germline V gene sequence: CDR1 SGHTA, CDR2 FQGNSA. The chain's CDR3 is CASSRLAGTGTQYF. CDR3 sequence (DNA): TGTGCCAGCAGCCGACTAGCGGGCACAGGTACGCAGTATTTT.

The chain is built from TRBV7-2 and TRBJ2-3; D is uncertain. CDR1 is SGHTA, CDR2 FQGNSA, per germline. The CDR3 is made up of 14 amino acids. V was clipped by 1 base and J by 4 bases, with 9 bases between them. This CDR3 reads CASSLVPGPDTQYF. CDR3 nucleotide sequence: TGTGCCAGCAGCTTAGTTCCCGGGCCAGATACGCAGTATTTT.

CDR3 in amino acids: CASRYTRGGYTF. CDR3 DNA sequence: TGTGCCAGCAGGTATACCAGGGGAGGCTACACCTTC. The chain carries TRBV12-3 or TRBV12-4 and TRBJ1-2, with D possibly matching TRBD1 (6 bases). This CDR3 spans 12 amino acids. V lost 6 bases and J lost 8, with 13 bases in between.

The sample holds a few counts of this clonotype. The chain recombines TRBV29-1 with TRBJ1-4; D gene ambiguous. The CDR3 has 14 amino acids. Germline CDR1 SQVTM, CDR2 ANQGSEA. Trimming took off 4 bases at V and 8 bases at J, with 17 bases between the two ends. Written as DNA, the CDR3 is TGCAGCGTTGGTCTTAGAGTTAAGCCGGAAAAACTGTTTTTT. Translation gives CSVGLRVKPEKLFF.

At least ten counts were recorded for this clonotype. This chain connects TRBV10-3 to TRBJ2-1; 14 bases line up with TRBD2. The germline V gene has CDR1 ENHRY and CDR2 SYGVKD. This CDR3 region has 14 residues. After removal of 11 bases from V and 8 bases from J, the junction contained 8 bases not matched to a gene. The DNA of the CDR3 is TGTGCCGCAGGGACTAGCGGGAGTATAGATGAGCAGTTCTTC. This translates into CAAGTSGSIDEQFF.

The J gene is TRBJ2-5, the V gene TRBV20-1, with D tentatively TRBD2 (5 bases). V was pared by 0 bases and J by 0 bases, with 14 bases between. Germline CDR1 is DFQATT and CDR2 is SNEGSKA (reference sequence). The CDR3 runs to 16 residues. CDR3 sequence (DNA): TGCAGTGCTAGAGATGGAGGTCGGTGGTACCAAGAGACCCAGTACTTC. Protein product: CSARDGGRWYQETQYF.

V usage is TRBV18 and J usage is TRBJ1-6; no definite D call. V lost 6 bases to trimming and J lost 9 bases, with 15 bases between them. Germline V gives CDR1 KGHSH, CDR2 LQKENI. CDR3 length: 14 amino acids. The CDR3 region has the DNA TGTGCCAGCTCCCAGGCTCCGAGTGCTTCACCCCTCCACTTT. Encoded protein: CASSQAPSASPLHF.

The chain joins TRBV6-5 to TRBJ2-7, with D maybe TRBD1 (6 bases). V gave up 6 bases and J gave up 2 bases, with 14 bases separating them. CDR1 is MNHEY, CDR2 SVGAGI, per germline. The CDR3 covers 14 residues. The CDR3 bases are TGTGCCAGCAGGCCTCGGGACACACCCTACGAGCAGTACTTC. As protein: CASRPRDTPYEQYF.

This chain joins TRBV11-2 and TRBJ2-3, with 9 bases matching TRBD2. J was trimmed by 4 bases and V by 4 bases; bases with no gene match: 9. The CDR3 length is 16 residues. CDR1 is SGHAT and CDR2 is FQNNGV in the germline V gene. In DNA form, the CDR3 reads TGTGCCAGCAGCTCAGCAGCGGGAGGCCTTTCAGATACGCAGTATTTT. It codes for CASSSAAGGLSDTQYF.

V and J are TRBV3-1 and TRBJ2-1; TRBD1 is a possible D gene (5 bases). TRBJ2-7 explains the end of the DNA better; the J call may be wrong. The CDR3 totals 15 residues. Germline lookup yields CDR1 LGHDT and CDR2 YNNKEL (reference sequence). The CDR3 spells CASSTGSGFNNEQYF. The CDR3 coding sequence is TGTGCCAGCAGCACAGGATCTGGATTCAACAATGAGCAGTACTTC.

Here the CDR3 DNA reads TGCAGTGCTACCGCCCAGAGGGGGGGGAGCACAGATACGCAGTATTTT. Amino acid sequence: CSATAQRGGSTDTQYF. The rearrangement links TRBV20-1 to TRBJ2-3; the D gene is possibly TRBD2 (7 bases). CDR1 DFQATT and CDR2 SNEGSKA come from the germline V gene (reference sequence). The length of the CDR3 is 16 residues. Trimming pared 4 bases from V and 0 bases from J, leaving 17 bases between.

As concerns this clonotype: The junction and the germline gene differ at one end; a read error may be behind it. V is TRBV24-1 and J is TRBJ2-1, with D possibly being TRBD1 (6 bases). The germline CDR1 and CDR2 sequences are KGHDR and SFDVKD. The CDR3 has 15 amino acids. CDR3 DNA: TGTACCACCAGCCCCACCCAGGGGCGCGTCCATGAGCAGTTCTTC. Its protein product is CTTSPTQGRVHEQFF.

To note about this clonotype: Its ends do not fully match the called genes, so a read error is possible. J is TRBJ2-3 and V is TRBV6-1; TRBD2 agrees at 7 bases. Germline CDR1 is MNHNS and CDR2 is SASEGT. CDR3 length: 14 amino acids. The DNA for the CDR3 is TGTGCCAGCAGGCGGCTAGCGGACACAGATATGCAGTATTTT. Its protein is CASRRLADTDMQYF.